This T cell receptor (beta chain) was recovered during a study of blood T cell repertoires in COVID-19. As for the study in general: The origin of the acute and convalescent COVID-19 samples was the United States, Italy and Spain. The cDNA or gDNA used as material had been derived from T cells, B-cell-depleted T cells, or PBMCs.

The V end lost 6 bases, the J end lost 3 bases, and 35 bases lay between the germline ends. Germline V lookup: CDR1 MNHEY, CDR2 SMNVEV (reference sequence). This CDR3 comprises 21 residues. Original analysis: Nucleated cell number was recorded as an estimate derived from reference gene primer amplification. Clones were read by immunoSEQ multiplex PCR, and TCRdb kept only the in-frame ones, dropping some. That table is the source of V, J and clone size, and D and trimming were worked out from the DNA. The sample records about 150,000 clones, more than 80% being singletons. This clone was counted once. The sequencing sample was made of peripheral blood. The clonotype was recovered from a man between 65 and 85 years old with acute or convalescent COVID-19. V is TRBV27 and J is TRBJ1-2; D gene uncertain. The CDR3 DNA reads as TGTGCCAGCAGCCAACAAAAAGCATCTTATCGTGGGCAGCCCGTTCACTATGGCTACACCTTC. It codes for CASSQQKASYRGQPVHYGYTF.